This record covers a single TCR beta chain. The sample originates from a study of CD8 T cells in Susac syndrome. The sequenced target, TCR beta, came from blood CD8+ and CD4+ T cells. Negative isolation yielded the CD8+ and CD4+ T cells, while FACS enriched the TEMRA cells. The CDR3 runs to 15 residues. V was shortened by 0 bases and J by 3 bases, with 14 bases between the two germline ends. In germline, CDR1 is DFQATT, CDR2 SNEGSKA (reference sequence). An amount of RNA that ranged from roughly 0.5 to 1 ug was reverse transcribed with random hexamers. It was immunoSEQ multiplex PCR that amplified TCR beta CDR3 across 54 Vbeta and 13 Jbeta. One entry per CDR3 protein results from TCRdb running MiXCR on the immunoSEQ multiplex PCR reads. The sample lists 90,000 to 150,000 distinct CDR3 sequences, about nine tenths occurring once.

Source material: CD4+ T cells from PBMCs. The V and J genes are TRBV20-1 and TRBJ1-2; maybe TRBD1 (5 bases). The receptor's source is a human donor in good health. The CDR3 reads CSAREAGRADYGYTF. CDR3 DNA sequence: TGCAGTGCTAGAGAGGCGGGCAGGGCTGACTATGGCTACACCTTC.